Listed here is a single TCR beta chain. No antigen is known for it. Template switching by 5'RACE with UMIs generated the TCR beta cDNA. TCRdb derives one entry per CDR3 protein from the 5' RACE reads, leaving out DNA. In all, the sample yields 350,000 to 450,000 distinct CDR3 sequences. These data come from a study of T cells expressing NK-cell markers. Looking at the study overall: Seven sequenced donors out of eight were HCMV-seropositive, one seronegative. Study-wide points: Roughly 6 donors showed dominant NKG2C+ clonotypes comprising about 1.0-7.5% of their CD8+ T cells.

CDR1 SEHNR and CDR2 FQNEAQ come from the germline V gene (reference sequence). CDR3 length equals 16 residues. The TCR comes from a man aged 18-69 years in good health. The specimen sequenced was blood T cells: a sorted CD56 or NKG2C T cell subset, CD4+ or CD8+ T cells, or bulk PBMC T cells (not recorded which). The chain uses TRBV7-9 and TRBJ2-7; TCRdb indicates TRBD1, and absent DNA this call remains unverified. CDR3 sequence: CASSYPRSGASYEQYF.